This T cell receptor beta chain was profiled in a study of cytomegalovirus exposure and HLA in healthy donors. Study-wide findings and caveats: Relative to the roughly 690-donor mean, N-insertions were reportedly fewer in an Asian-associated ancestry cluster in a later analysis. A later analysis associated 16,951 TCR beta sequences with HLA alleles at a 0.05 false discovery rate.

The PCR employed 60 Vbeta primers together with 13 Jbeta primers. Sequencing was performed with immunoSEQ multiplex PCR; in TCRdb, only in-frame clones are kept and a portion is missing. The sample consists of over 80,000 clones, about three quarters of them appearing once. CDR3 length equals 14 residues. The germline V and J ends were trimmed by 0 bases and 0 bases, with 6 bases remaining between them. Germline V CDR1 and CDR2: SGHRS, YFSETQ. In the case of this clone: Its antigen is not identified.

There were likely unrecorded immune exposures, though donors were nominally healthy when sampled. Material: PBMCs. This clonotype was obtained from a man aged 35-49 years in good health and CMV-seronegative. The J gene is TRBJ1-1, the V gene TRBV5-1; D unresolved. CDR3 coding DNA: TGCGCCAGCAGCTTGGGCACAGTGAACACTGAAGCTTTCTTT. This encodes CASSLGTVNTEAFF.